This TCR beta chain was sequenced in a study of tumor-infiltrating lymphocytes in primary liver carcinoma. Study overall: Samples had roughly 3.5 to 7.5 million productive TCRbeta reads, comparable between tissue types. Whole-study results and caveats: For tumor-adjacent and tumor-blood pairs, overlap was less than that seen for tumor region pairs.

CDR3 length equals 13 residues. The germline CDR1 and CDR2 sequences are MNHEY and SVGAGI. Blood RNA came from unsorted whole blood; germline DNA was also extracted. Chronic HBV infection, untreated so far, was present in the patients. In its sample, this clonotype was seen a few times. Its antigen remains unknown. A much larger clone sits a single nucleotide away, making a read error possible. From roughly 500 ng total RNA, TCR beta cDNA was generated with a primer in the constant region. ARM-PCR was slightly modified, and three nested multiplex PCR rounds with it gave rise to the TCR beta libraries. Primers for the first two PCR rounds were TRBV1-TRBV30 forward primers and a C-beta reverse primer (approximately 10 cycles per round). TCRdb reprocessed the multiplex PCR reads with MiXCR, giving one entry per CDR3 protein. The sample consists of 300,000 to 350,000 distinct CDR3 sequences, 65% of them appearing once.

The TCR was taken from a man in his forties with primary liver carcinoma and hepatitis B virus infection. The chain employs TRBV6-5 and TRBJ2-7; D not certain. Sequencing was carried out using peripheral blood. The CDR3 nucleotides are TGTGCCAGCAGTTACTCTGCCGCCTACGTGCAGTACTTC. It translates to CASSYSAAYVQYF.